Sequencing of this T cell receptor beta chain was carried out in a study of blood T cell repertoires in COVID-19. CDR3 length equals 15 residues. Germline V gene sequence: CDR1 LGHNA, CDR2 YSLEER. V was clipped by 4 bases and J by 4 bases; unmatched bases: 9. Under the authors' procedure: Estimation of nucleated cell counts relied on the amplification of reference gene primers. The data were produced by immunoSEQ multiplex PCR, yet TCRdb's version contains in-frame clones alone and is incomplete. That table is the source of V, J and clone size, and D and trimming were worked out from the DNA. The sample has 120,000 to 150,000 clones; approximately 87% are singletons.

The receptor comes from a man aged 50 or older who had recovered from COVID-19. The chain links TRBV4-3 to TRBJ2-5, with TRBD2 identical over 7 bases. Sample: peripheral blood. The CDR3 sequence is CASSPWGGGVETQYF. As DNA, the CDR3 is TGCGCCAGCAGCCCCTGGGGGGGAGGGGTAGAGACCCAGTACTTC.